The next 32 T cell receptor beta chains were all read from a single sample in a study of T cell changes during pregnancy in multiple sclerosis. The method was immunoSEQ multiplex PCR; TCRdb's version includes in-frame clones alone and lacks a portion of them. Of roughly 29,000 clones listed, around 89% are singletons. Here the sequenced sample was CD4+ T cells from peripheral blood mononuclear cells, taken in the first trimester of pregnancy. These receptors originate from a female donor in good health, enrolled as a control in a pregnancy study.

This sequence joins TRBV7-2 and TRBJ1-5; D remains unclear. Germline V lookup: CDR1 SGHTA, CDR2 FQGNSA. Trimming left V 4 bases short and J 4 bases short, with 8 bases between. The CDR3 has 13 amino acids. CDR3 amino acids: CASSSDLNQPQHF. DNA of the CDR3: TGTGCCAGCAGCTCCGACTTAAATCAGCCCCAGCATTTT.

The rearrangement joins TRBV6-1 to TRBJ1-1; D may be TRBD1 (6 bases). Germline assignment: CDR1 MNHNS and CDR2 SASEGT. V lost 5 bases to trimming and J lost 2 bases, with 12 bases between them. The CDR3 has 14 amino acids. CDR3 DNA sequence: TGTGCCAGCAGTTCGCAGACAGGTAACACTGAAGCTTTCTTT. Its translation: CASSSQTGNTEAFF.

The chain uses TRBV9 and TRBJ2-3, with 7 bases that match TRBD1. CDR3 length equals 16 residues. The V gene end was trimmed by 4 bases and the J gene end by 1 base; junction bases not matched to a gene: 9. From germline, CDR1 is SGDLS and CDR2 YYNGEE. CDR3 sequence: CASSRTGQPGTDTQYF. CDR3 DNA: TGTGCCAGCAGCAGGACAGGACAGCCCGGCACAGATACGCAGTATTTT.

This CDR3 is CASSQDREAYQPQHF. CDR3 coding DNA: TGCGCCAGCAGCCAAGATCGGGAAGCGTATCAGCCCCAGCATTTT. V usage is TRBV4-3 and J usage is TRBJ1-5; D remains unclear. CDR1 and CDR2 (germline): LGHNA, YSLEER. Trimming removed 0 bases from V and 5 bases from J, with 11 bases in between. The CDR3 covers 15 residues.

The chain joins TRBV13 to TRBJ1-4; possibly TRBD1 for D (6 bases). Deletions cut 3 bases from V and 7 bases from J, with 12 bases between. The length of the CDR3 is 14 residues. Germline CDR1 reads PRHDT; CDR2 reads FYEKMQ (reference sequence). The CDR3 sequence: CASSLQGIGEKLFF. CDR3 DNA sequence: TGTGCCAGCAGCTTGCAGGGGATCGGTGAAAAACTGTTTTTT.

This clone was seen only a few times. The V and J genes are TRBV20-1 and TRBJ2-1, with 7 bases fitting TRBD2. The CDR3 loop spans 11 amino acids. Germline V lookup: CDR1 DFQATT, CDR2 SNEGSKA (reference sequence). The CDR3 DNA follows: TGCGGGGGGGAGCGGTACAATGAGCAGTTCTTC. This sequence encodes CGGERYNEQFF.

V is TRBV7-8 and J is TRBJ2-5; tentatively, D is TRBD2 (6 bases). Germline-derived CDR1 and CDR2 are SGHVS and FQNEAQ. The length of the CDR3 is 15 residues. V was clipped by 3 bases and J by 5 bases, with 16 bases between them. The CDR3 DNA reads as TGTGCCAGCAGCTTGGGGACCGGGACTTCGGAGACCCAGTACTTC. Protein product: CASSLGTGTSETQYF.

The chain couples TRBV6-5 to TRBJ2-5, with 8 bases identical to TRBD1. The J call may be incorrect, as the DNA end agrees better with TRBJ2-7. The CDR3 covers 13 residues. Germline V CDR1 and CDR2: MNHEY, SVGAGI. CDR3 sequence (DNA): TGTGCCAGCAGAGGGACAGGAAATTACGAGCAGTACTTC. Translated: CASRGTGNYEQYF.

J is TRBJ1-5 and V is TRBV27; 7 bases align to TRBD1. CDR3 length: 14 residues. The germline V gene encodes CDR1 MNHEY and CDR2 SMNVEV (reference sequence). V gave up 5 bases and J gave up 4 bases; unmatched junction bases: 5. This CDR3 is CASSPGQTNQPQHF. CDR3 nucleotides: TGTGCCAGCAGTCCGGGACAGACAAATCAGCCCCAGCATTTT.

This rearrangement joins TRBV6-1 to TRBJ2-3; D might be TRBD2 (6 bases). Germline values: CDR1 MNHNS, CDR2 SASEGT. V gave up 3 bases and J gave up 3 bases, with 13 bases separating them. This CDR3 comprises 15 residues. DNA of the CDR3: TGTGCCAGCAGTGATTTTGCGGGGAAAACAGATACGCAGTATTTT. Protein: CASSDFAGKTDTQYF.

CDR3 sequence: CASRKLAGPNTDTQYF. In nucleotides, the CDR3 is TGTGCCAGCAGAAAACTAGCGGGCCCAAACACAGATACGCAGTATTTT. The gene calls are TRBV2 and TRBJ2-3; TRBD2 agrees at 9 bases. The CDR3 covers 16 residues. Looked up from germline, CDR1 is SNHLY and CDR2 is FYNNEI. Trimming cost V 6 bases and J 2 bases; bases outside gene matches: 9.

This chain uses TRBV7-2 with TRBJ1-2; TRBD1 matches at 9 bases. This CDR3 has 14 amino acids. Germline V gene data show CDR1 as SGHTA and CDR2 as FQGNSA. Trimming removed 7 bases from V and 8 bases from J; junction bases left unmatched: 11. DNA of the CDR3: TGTGCCAGCATCCGGGGACAGGGCCTGGAAGGCTACACCTTC. Amino acids: CASIRGQGLEGYTF.

The gene calls are TRBV29-1 and TRBJ2-3, with 8 positions matching TRBD2. The CDR3 is made up of 14 amino acids. V was pared by 6 bases and J by 0 bases, with 5 bases of the junction left unmatched. Germline CDR1 is SQVTM and CDR2 is ANQGSEA. As DNA, the CDR3 is TGCAGCGTCGGGAGGGCAGGGAGCACAGATACGCAGTATTTT. Protein sequence: CSVGRAGSTDTQYF.

V gene TRBV10-3 combines with J gene TRBJ2-3, with D unresolved. The germline gives CDR1 ENHRY, CDR2 SYGVKD. There are 11 residues in the CDR3. The germline V and J ends were trimmed by 5 bases and 6 bases, with 6 bases remaining between them. The CDR3 is CAISSADTQYF. For the CDR3, the DNA is TGTGCCATCAGTTCCGCGGATACGCAGTATTTT.

The CDR3 nucleotides read TGTGCCAGCAGCCGATCGGTATACGAAGCTTTCTTT. Protein product: CASSRSVYEAFF. The chain combines TRBV14 with TRBJ1-1; D not certain. CDR1 and CDR2 (germline): SGHDN, FVKESK. The CDR3 length is 12 residues. V was cut by 4 bases and J by 8 bases, with 11 bases left in between.

This chain joins TRBV5-8 and TRBJ1-4, with 7 nucleotides matching TRBD1. This CDR3 is built from 15 residues. Trimming cost V 3 bases and J 4 bases; bases outside gene matches: 6. Germline V gene data show CDR1 as SGHTS and CDR2 as YDEGEE. This chain's CDR3 is CASSSPDRLNEKLFF. The CDR3 DNA reads as TGTGCCAGCAGCTCCCCGGACAGGCTTAATGAAAAACTGTTTTTT. Complete variable domain (other parts from reference TRBV5-8 and TRBJ1-4): EAGVTQSPTHLIKTRGQQATLRCSPISGHTSVYWYQQALGLGLQFLLWYDEGEERNRGNFPPRFSGRQFPNYSSELNVNALELEDSALYLCASSSPDRLNEKLFFGSGTQLSVL.

Only a few counts were recorded for this clone. This chain joins TRBV19 and TRBJ1-1; 8 positions match TRBD1. Trimming removed 8 bases from V and 3 bases from J; junction bases left unmatched: 5. The CDR3 length is 13 residues. Germline values: CDR1 LNHDA, CDR2 SQIVND (reference sequence). The CDR3 nucleotides are TGTGCCAGTTTGGGACAGGAGGACACTGAAGCTTTCTTT. This translates into CASLGQEDTEAFF.

The V call is TRBV20-1, the J call TRBJ2-5, with unresolved D. Germline CDR1 is DFQATT and CDR2 is SNEGSKA (reference sequence). The CDR3 consists of 11 residues. Trimming stripped 1 base from V and 5 bases from J, with 5 bases between. The CDR3 coding sequence is TGCAGTGCTAGAGTCCGGGAGACCCAGTACTTC. Amino acids: CSARVRETQYF.

This clone rates as medium-sized (0.01 to 0.1%). The rearrangement links TRBV6-5 to TRBJ2-7; 10 positions match TRBD2. Per germline, CDR1 MNHEY and CDR2 SVGAGI. V gave up 2 bases and J gave up 3 bases; unmatched junction bases: 4. This CDR3 is 15 amino acids long. The CDR3 bases are TGTGCCAGCAGTTACGAGTCTAGCGGGAGCTACGAGCAGTACTTC. It translates to CASSYESSGSYEQYF.

The chain couples TRBV10-1 to TRBJ2-2, with no clear D. The CDR3 has 12 residues. Germline lookup yields CDR1 WNHNN and CDR2 SYGVQD (reference sequence). The V end lost 4 bases, the J end lost 6 bases, and 6 bases lay between the germline ends. DNA for the CDR3: TGCGCCAGCAGTGCAGTACCCGGGGAGCTGTTTTTT. The encoded protein is CASSAVPGELFF.

The rearrangement uses TRBV7-2 and TRBJ2-7; maybe TRBD2 (6 bases). The V end lost 2 bases, the J end lost 3 bases, and 14 bases lay between the germline ends. CDR1 is SGHTA and CDR2 is FQGNSA in the germline V gene. The CDR3 loop spans 15 amino acids. CDR3 protein: CASSLSAQGGYEQYF. The CDR3 DNA sequence: TGTGCCAGCAGCTTAAGTGCGCAGGGAGGCTACGAGCAGTACTTC.

The V call is TRBV28, the J call TRBJ1-1; D is ambiguous. This CDR3 has 13 residues. V lost 3 bases to trimming and J lost 0 bases, with 5 bases between them. Germline CDR1 is MDHEN and CDR2 is SYDVKM. CDR3 DNA sequence: TGTGCCAGCAGTTTTCGTGTGAACACTGAAGCTTTCTTT. It is translated as CASSFRVNTEAFF.

Here the CDR3 reads CASSLGVLSEQFF. The CDR3 bases are TGTGCCAGCAGCTTAGGAGTATTGTCTGAGCAGTTCTTC. This chain joins TRBV11-1 and TRBJ2-1, with no clear D. This CDR3 spans 13 amino acids. The germline CDR1 and CDR2 sequences are SGHAT and FQDESV (reference sequence). Trimming shortened V by 1 base and J by 9 bases, and 10 bases separated the two germline ends.

The chain employs TRBV7-2 and TRBJ1-1; 10 nucleotides align to TRBD1. Per the germline V gene, CDR1 is SGHTA and CDR2 is FQGNSA. The trim removed 6 bases at V and 5 bases at J, leaving 6 bases unmatched. The CDR3 has 14 amino acids. CDR3 DNA sequence: TGTGCCAGCAGTTGGGGGACAGGGGATACTGAAGCTTTCTTT. This gives the protein CASSWGTGDTEAFF.

Comments on this clone: This same CDR3 is encoded by further DNA sequences in the sample. The chain joins TRBV28 to TRBJ2-1; no reliable D call. Trimming took 6 bases from V and 4 from J, leaving 10 bases between them. This CDR3 has 13 residues. The germline V gene has CDR1 MDHEN and CDR2 SYDVKM. CDR3 sequence (DNA): TGTGCCAGCAGCCCCCCAGGTTACAATGAGCAGTTCTTC. Protein product: CASSPPGYNEQFF.

The chain uses TRBV4-1 and TRBJ2-7; TRBD2 agrees at 7 bases. V lost 5 bases, J lost 0 bases, and 7 bases stayed unmatched. This CDR3 region has 15 residues. CDR1 is MGHRA and CDR2 is YSYEKL in the germline V gene. CDR3 amino acids: CASSVAQRGSYEQYF. The CDR3, as DNA: TGCGCCAGCAGCGTTGCCCAGCGGGGCTCCTACGAGCAGTACTTC.

This clone was detected once. The chain couples TRBV7-8 to TRBJ2-7; possibly TRBD1 for D (6 bases). There are 13 residues in the CDR3. The germline V and J ends were trimmed by 1 base and 10 bases, with 14 bases remaining between them. Germline loops: CDR1 SGHVS, CDR2 FQNEAQ. The CDR3, as DNA: TGTGCCAGCAGCTTAGAGAGGCAGGGGCGACAGTACTTC. Its translation is CASSLERQGRQYF.

This chain joins TRBV4-1 and TRBJ1-4; the D gene is possibly TRBD1 (5 bases). Trimming pared 4 bases from V and 0 bases from J, leaving 15 bases between. CDR3 length: 17 residues. Germline CDR1 is MGHRA and CDR2 is YSYEKL. Here the CDR3 reads CASSPGGRIPTNEKLFF. As DNA, the CDR3 is TGCGCCAGCAGCCCGGGGGGACGAATTCCAACTAATGAAAAACTGTTTTTT.

The chain is built from TRBV28 and TRBJ1-1; TRBD1 agrees at 7 bases. The CDR3 consists of 11 residues. Germline CDR1 and CDR2: MDHEN and SYDVKM. V gave up 6 bases and J gave up 10 bases; unmatched junction bases: 5. CDR3 sequence: CASRGTVTAFF. CDR3 DNA: TGTGCCAGCAGAGGGACAGTTACAGCTTTCTTT.

The rearrangement joins TRBV10-3 to TRBJ2-5; a possible D gene is TRBD2 (7 bases). Germline CDR1 is ENHRY and CDR2 is SYGVKD. The CDR3 covers 15 residues. Trimming took off 3 bases at V and 5 bases at J, with 16 bases between the two ends. The CDR3, as DNA: TGTGCCATCAGTGAAGGGGGGGCCCGAGACGAGACCCAGTACTTC. The encoded protein is CAISEGGARDETQYF.

The chain recombines TRBV18 with TRBJ2-3; the match to TRBD2 covers 9 bases. Looked up from germline, CDR1 is KGHSH and CDR2 is LQKENI. There are 16 residues in the CDR3. After removal of 1 base from V and 2 bases from J, the junction contained 4 bases not matched to a gene. The CDR3 bases are TGTGCCAGCTCACCACAAGCGGGGGGAAACACAGATACGCAGTATTTT. Translation gives CASSPQAGGNTDTQYF.

The rearrangement uses TRBV29-1 and TRBJ2-5; 12 positions match TRBD1. The V and J ends lost 6 bases and 4 bases, in that order; junction bases with no gene match: 0. CDR1 is SQVTM, CDR2 ANQGSEA, per germline. This CDR3 region has 12 residues. In DNA form, the CDR3 reads TGCAGCGTGGGACAGGGGGCAGAGACCCAGTACTTC. Its translation is CSVGQGAETQYF.